A single sample gave rise to the 30 T cell receptor beta chains below, sequenced in a study of T-cell memory formation after mild COVID-19. TCRdb fed the 5' RACE reads into MiXCR, producing one record per CDR3 protein. The sample has about 200,000 distinct CDR3 sequences, approximately 16% seen once. Sequenced input: PBMCs or a T cell subset sorted from them (not recorded which). The receptor source for this set is an adult woman who had mild COVID-19 (a few samples of this study predate the infection). Cell type and time point are not known.

This clonotype turned up a few times. The rearrangement uses TRBV11-2 and TRBJ2-7; 8 bases line up with TRBD1. The CDR3 runs 15 residues. Losses at the gene ends were 10 bases for V and 3 bases for J; bases not matched to a gene: 14. The germline gives CDR1 SGHAT, CDR2 FQNNGV. CDR3 sequence: CATTGDRQGYYEQYF. CDR3 DNA sequence: TGTGCCACCACGGGGGATCGACAGGGGTACTACGAGCAGTACTTC.

The chain recombines TRBV28 with TRBJ2-5; 8 bases match TRBD1. With V trimmed by 5 bases and J by 5 bases, 10 bases remained unmatched. From germline, CDR1 is MDHEN and CDR2 SYDVKM. This CDR3 has 15 residues. As DNA, the CDR3 is TGTGCCAGCAGTCGATACACAGGGGGAGGTGAGACCCAGTACTTC. It translates to CASSRYTGGGETQYF.

This clonotype has a count of ten or more. This chain uses TRBV29-1 with TRBJ2-1, with a tentative D call TRBD1 (6 bases). Trimming stripped 1 base from V and 7 bases from J, with 11 bases between. The CDR3 consists of 13 residues. Germline assignment: CDR1 SQVTM and CDR2 ANQGSEA. The CDR3 spells CSVEGAGVNEQFF. In DNA, the CDR3 is TGCAGCGTTGAAGGGGCAGGGGTGAATGAGCAGTTCTTC.

The chain couples TRBV24-1 to TRBJ1-5; D call uncertain. V was cut by 7 bases and J by 7 bases, with 10 bases left in between. CDR1 is KGHDR, CDR2 SFDVKD, per germline. CDR3 length: 12 amino acids. The CDR3 spells CATSLHGQPQHF. For the CDR3, the DNA is TGTGCCACCAGCCTACATGGACAGCCCCAGCATTTT.

This chain links TRBV18 with TRBJ2-1; D is possibly TRBD1 or TRBD2 (5 bases each). Germline CDR1 and CDR2: KGHSH and LQKENI. This CDR3 has 14 residues. V was clipped by 3 bases and J by 6 bases, with 12 bases between them. The CDR3 is CASSPQAGSNEQFF. CDR3 sequence (DNA): TGTGCCAGCTCACCGCAGGCAGGGAGCAATGAGCAGTTCTTC.

This clonotype was recorded a few times. The chain joins TRBV5-1 to TRBJ1-1, with unresolved D. Trimming shortened V by 0 bases and J by 1 base, and 10 bases separated the two germline ends. The CDR3 extends over 15 amino acids. Germline V gene data show CDR1 as SGHRS and CDR2 as YFSETQ. The CDR3 DNA reads TGCGCCAGCAGCTTGGATCTGGCAGGGAACACTGAAGCTTTCTTT. It is translated as CASSLDLAGNTEAFF.

This clonotype was detected a few times. The genes are TRBV3-1 and TRBJ2-2, with 8 bases aligning to TRBD1. Looked up from germline, CDR1 is LGHDT and CDR2 is YNNKEL (reference sequence). Trimming cost V 4 bases and J 2 bases; bases outside gene matches: 6. This CDR3 is 16 amino acids long. CDR3 sequence: CASSPRQGLNTGELFF. Here the CDR3 DNA reads TGTGCCAGCAGCCCGCGACAGGGGTTAAACACCGGGGAGCTGTTTTTT.

This clonotype has more than one count but fewer than ten. The chain joins TRBV6-2 or TRBV6-3 to TRBJ1-2, with TRBD1 matching over 9 bases. CDR3 length: 16 amino acids. V lost 5 bases, J lost 8 bases, and 15 bases stayed unmatched. CDR1 and CDR2 (germline): MNHEY, SVGEGT. The CDR3 reads CASSTSGTGRIKGYTF. CDR3 nucleotide sequence: TGTGCCAGCAGTACCTCCGGGACAGGGCGTATCAAGGGCTACACCTTC.

The J gene is TRBJ1-1, the V gene TRBV12-3 or TRBV12-4; perhaps TRBD1 as D (5 bases). V was trimmed by 6 bases and J by 5 bases, leaving 19 bases between them. The CDR3 totals 15 residues. This CDR3 is CASRPQGGSNTEAFF. The CDR3 nucleotides are TGTGCCAGCAGGCCTCAGGGAGGTTCAAATACTGAAGCTTTCTTT.

This clonotype was detected only a few times. The gene calls are TRBV29-1 and TRBJ2-1; 13 bases map to TRBD2. The CDR3 is 13 amino acids. The J segment lost 9 bases and the V segment lost 6 bases, leaving 5 bases of the junction unmatched. From germline, CDR1 is SQVTM and CDR2 ANQGSEA. Here the CDR3 reads CSVKGLAGVEQFF. CDR3 sequence (DNA): TGCAGCGTGAAAGGACTAGCGGGAGTTGAGCAGTTCTTC.

This clonotype was observed a handful of times. V and J are TRBV5-1 and TRBJ1-4; TRBD1 matches at 12 bases. Trimming at V came to 4 bases and at J to 3 bases, leaving 4 bases not matched to a gene. Germline CDR1 is SGHRS and CDR2 is YFSETQ. The CDR3 has 16 amino acids. In DNA form, the CDR3 reads TGCGCCAGCAGCCCGGGACAGGGGGCAGCTAATGAAAAACTGTTTTTT. It yields the protein CASSPGQGAANEKLFF. Combining the CDR3 with reference TRBV5-1 and TRBJ1-4 gives the whole variable domain KAGVTQTPRYLIKTRGQQVTLSCSPISGHRSVSWYQQTPGQGLQFLFEYFSETQRNKGNFPGRFSGRQFSNSRSEMNVSTLELGDSALYLCASSPGQGAANEKLFFGSGTQLSVL.

V gene TRBV5-6 combines with J gene TRBJ1-5; 9 bases are shared with TRBD1. The CDR3 has 15 residues. Germline values: CDR1 SGHDT, CDR2 YYEEEE. V was clipped by 6 bases and J by 6 bases; unmatched bases: 10. CDR3 bases: TGTGCCAGCAACGTACAGGGGGCGATCAGTCAGCCCCAGCATTTT. Translation: CASNVQGAISQPQHF. The whole variable domain, filled in from reference TRBV5-6 and TRBJ1-5, reads DAGVTQSPTHLIKTRGQQVTLRCSPKSGHDTVSWYQQALGQGPQFIFQYYEEEERQRGNFPDRFSGHQFPNYSSELNVNALLLGDSALYLCASNVQGAISQPQHFGDGTRLSIL.

The V call is TRBV19, the J call TRBJ2-7; the D gene is possibly TRBD1 (6 bases). Germline V gene data show CDR1 as LNHDA and CDR2 as SQIVND (reference sequence). V shed 6 bases and J shed 7 bases, with 19 bases lying between them. The CDR3 has 14 residues. In DNA, the CDR3 is TGTGCCAGTAGCGCCGGGACACAGTCTTGGGAGCAGTACTTC. It yields the protein CASSAGTQSWEQYF.

This clonotype was observed a handful of times. The rearrangement joins TRBV7-3 to TRBJ2-1, with TRBD1 identical over 8 bases. The germline V gene encodes CDR1 SGHTA and CDR2 FQGTGA. V lost 5 bases to trimming and J lost 8 bases; unmatched junction nucleotides: 11. CDR3 size: 15 residues. CDR3 sequence: CASSRPGRGPYEQFF. The CDR3 DNA is TGTGCCAGCAGCCGTCCAGGCAGGGGGCCGTATGAGCAGTTCTTC.

The CDR3 nucleotides read TGTGCCAGCAGCCCCGGACTAGCGGGGTACACAGATACGCAGTATTTT. It translates to CASSPGLAGYTDTQYF. The J gene is TRBJ2-3, the V gene TRBV7-9, with 12 positions matching TRBD2. Looked up from germline, CDR1 is SEHNR and CDR2 is FQNEAQ (reference sequence). J gave up 2 bases and V 5 bases, and 5 bases lay outside the gene matches. The CDR3 spans 16 residues.

This chain joins TRBV7-2 and TRBJ2-2, with 8 bases matching TRBD2. CDR3 length equals 15 residues. Per the germline V gene, CDR1 is SGHTA and CDR2 is FQGNSA. V dropped 1 base and J dropped 7; count of bases not matched to a gene: 5. CDR3 sequence: CASSLETSVVGELFF. CDR3 DNA sequence: TGTGCCAGCAGCTTAGAGACTAGCGTGGTCGGGGAGCTGTTTTTT.

The chain is built from TRBV24-1 and TRBJ2-7, with D unclear. The CDR3 extends over 12 amino acids. The V end was cut by 7 bases, the J end by 3 bases, with 9 bases between. Germline values: CDR1 KGHDR, CDR2 SFDVKD. CDR3 sequence reads: CATRDENYEQYF. In DNA, the CDR3 is TGTGCCACCAGAGACGAGAACTACGAGCAGTACTTC.

This clonotype was seen only a few times. CDR3 in DNA: TGTGCCAGCAGCCAATCCGGAGGCAATGAGCAGTTCTTC. Residues: CASSQSGGNEQFF. The J gene is TRBJ2-1, the V gene TRBV4-2, with D possibly being TRBD2 (5 bases). V lost 2 bases, J lost 6 bases, and 8 bases lay in between. From germline, CDR1 is LGHNA and CDR2 YNFKEQ. CDR3 size: 13 residues.

There are a few counts of this clonotype. The chain joins TRBV4-1 to TRBJ2-5; 9 bases are a match to TRBD2. V lost 1 base and J lost 5; bases outside the gene matches: 5. CDR3 length equals 15 residues. The V gene's germline CDR1 is MGHRA and CDR2 YSYEKL. The CDR3 here is CASSQVAGGRETQYF. The CDR3 DNA sequence: TGCGCCAGCAGCCAAGTCGCGGGGGGGCGGGAGACCCAGTACTTC.

This clonotype appeared a few times. CDR3 DNA sequence: TGTGCCAGCAGCTTTGCCCAAGGCAACTCGGATACGCAGTATTTT. This translates into CASSFAQGNSDTQYF. The V call is TRBV7-9, the J call TRBJ2-3; the D is unclear. This CDR3 is built from 15 residues. CDR1 and CDR2 (germline): SEHNR, FQNEAQ (reference sequence). The V end lost 3 bases, the J end lost 6 bases, and 16 bases lay between the germline ends.

This clonotype appeared a few times. The genes are TRBV20-1 and TRBJ2-5; weak D call: TRBD1 (5 bases). The V gene lost 6 bases and the J gene lost 5 bases, with 10 bases spanning the gap. The CDR3 spans 11 residues. CDR1 is DFQATT, CDR2 SNEGSKA, per germline (reference sequence). CDR3 in amino acids: CSARGGETQYF. Here the CDR3 DNA reads TGCAGTGCAAGGGGTGGGGAGACCCAGTACTTC.

The chain has TRBV6-2 or TRBV6-3 and TRBJ2-3; D remains ambiguous. CDR1 and CDR2 from the germline V gene are MNHEY and SVGEGT. Trimming took off 2 bases at V and 5 bases at J, with 5 bases between the two ends. The CDR3 loop spans 12 amino acids. CDR3 loop: CASSYRRDTQYF. Here the CDR3 DNA reads TGTGCCAGCAGTTACCGACGAGATACGCAGTATTTT.

The chain joins TRBV6-5 to TRBJ2-6; D is tentatively TRBD1 or TRBD2 (5 bases each). The CDR3 loop spans 15 amino acids. Trimming left V 6 bases short and J 0 bases short, with 9 bases between. CDR1 and CDR2 (germline): MNHEY, SVGAGI. The CDR3 bases are TGTGCCAGCAGCCCTGGGGGCTCTGGGGCCAACGTCCTGACTTTC. Translated: CASSPGGSGANVLTF.

This clonotype has ten or more counts. The J gene is TRBJ2-3, the V gene TRBV7-3; TRBD2 might be the D (6 bases). The CDR3 length is 15 residues. The V gene's germline CDR1 is SGHTA and CDR2 FQGTGA. The ends were cut back, 4 bases at V and 10 bases at J, with 21 bases in the middle. The chain's CDR3 is CASSSYGTALEAQYF. The CDR3 region has the DNA TGTGCCAGCAGCTCATACGGGACTGCCCTTGAGGCGCAGTATTTT.

The V gene is TRBV12-5, the J gene TRBJ2-7; D possibly uses TRBD1 or TRBD2 (5 bases each). Germline CDR1 is LGHNT and CDR2 is FRNRAP. V lost 9 bases to trimming and J lost 6 bases, with 18 bases between them. The CDR3 extends over 13 amino acids. CDR3 residues: CASGTVGISEQYF. Written as DNA, the CDR3 is TGTGCTAGCGGGACGGTGGGGATTAGCGAGCAGTACTTC.

The CDR3 DNA sequence: TGTGCCAGCAGTTACGGGGACCATTACACACCCTACGAGCAGTACTTC. It specifies CASSYGDHYTPYEQYF. This chain links TRBV6-2 or TRBV6-3 with TRBJ2-7; either TRBD1 or TRBD2 may supply D (5 bases each). Germline CDR1 MNHEY, CDR2 SVGEGT. V lost 2 bases and J lost 2, with 16 bases in between. The CDR3 length is 16 residues.

The chain has TRBV7-6 and TRBJ2-7; 9 positions match TRBD2. The junction had 4 bases not matched to a gene; V was cut back by 4 bases and J by 6 bases. The germline gives CDR1 SGHVS, CDR2 FNYEAQ. This CDR3 region has 13 residues. CDR3 DNA: TGTGCCAGCAGCTACGGACTAGCGAGCGAGCAGTACTTC. Encoded protein: CASSYGLASEQYF. Full variable domain (remainder filled in from reference TRBV7-6 and TRBJ2-7): GAGVSQSPRYKVTKRGQDVALRCDPISGHVSLYWYRQALGQGPEFLTYFNYEAQQDKSGLPNDRFSAERPEGSISTLTIQRTEQRDSAMYRCASSYGLASEQYFGPGTRLTVT.

This chain uses TRBV25-1 with TRBJ2-7; 11 bases map to TRBD1. The CDR3 is 14 amino acids. Trimming at V came to 6 bases and at J to 3 bases, leaving 4 bases not matched to a gene. Per germline, CDR1 MGHDK and CDR2 SYGVNS. The chain's CDR3 is CASSRTGGFYEQYF. For the CDR3, the DNA is TGTGCCAGCAGCCGGACAGGGGGCTTCTACGAGCAGTACTTC.

The chain uses TRBV24-1 and TRBJ2-1; D remains ambiguous. The V gene lost 2 bases and the J gene lost 6 bases, with 4 bases spanning the gap. This CDR3 has 12 residues. Per germline, CDR1 KGHDR and CDR2 SFDVKD. CDR3 loop: CATSDSPNEQFF. The CDR3 DNA reads as TGTGCCACCAGTGATTCCCCCAATGAGCAGTTCTTC.

V is TRBV12-3 or TRBV12-4 and J is TRBJ1-1, with TRBD1 as a possible D gene (5 bases). Trimming cost V 6 bases and J 4 bases, with 15 bases left between them. The length of the CDR3 is 14 residues. The CDR3 protein is CASSYDRGITEAFF. The CDR3 bases are TGTGCCAGCAGCTATGACCGGGGGATCACTGAAGCTTTCTTT.